These 27 T cell receptor beta chains were all obtained from the same sample, sequenced in a study of beta chain features in type 1 diabetes. Expressed TCRB transcripts were sequenced because the isolated RNA had all been reverse transcribed beforehand. This table comes from immunoSEQ multiplex PCR, and its TCRdb copy is limited to in-frame clones, with some not included. The data show 38,000 or so clones, with roughly two thirds seen just once and approximately 2% held by the top ten. The material sequenced was Tregs from blood. These receptors all come from a woman aged 30 to 39 in good health.

This clone was seen only a few times. The V call is TRBV29-1, the J call TRBJ2-7; 9 bases are a match to TRBD2. Unmatched junction bases numbered 9, after V lost 5 bases and J lost 7 bases. CDR1 SQVTM and CDR2 ANQGSEA come from the germline V gene. The CDR3 length is 13 residues. This chain's CDR3 is CSVTSGLYLEQYF. CDR3 nucleotide sequence: TGCAGCGTTACTAGCGGGTTGTACCTGGAGCAGTACTTC.

This chain links TRBV7-9 with TRBJ2-3, with 14 bases matching TRBD2. Germline V gene data show CDR1 as SEHNR and CDR2 as FQNEAQ (reference sequence). The V segment lost 5 bases and the J segment 4 bases; nucleotides outside the gene matches: 5. CDR3 size: 16 residues. The CDR3 here is CASSDWTSGRSDTQYF. In DNA form, the CDR3 reads TGTGCCAGCAGCGACTGGACTAGCGGGAGGTCAGATACGCAGTATTTT.

The sample holds one count of this clone. V gene TRBV6-5 combines with J gene TRBJ2-3, with D hard to call. Germline loops: CDR1 MNHEY, CDR2 SVGAGI. This CDR3 region has 15 residues. V was clipped by 2 bases and J by 2 bases, with 11 bases between them. The CDR3 bases are TGTGCCAGCAGTTACGGTACGGTAGCCACAGATACGCAGTATTTT. Its translation: CASSYGTVATDTQYF.

The gene calls are TRBV7-3 and TRBJ2-2; 12 nucleotides align to TRBD2. The CDR3 sequence is 16 residues long. V was clipped by 4 bases and J by 5 bases; unmatched bases: 5. From germline, CDR1 is SGHTA and CDR2 FQGTGA. The CDR3 nucleotides read TGTGCCAGCAGCTCTAGCGGGAGGGTCGGGACCGGGGAGCTGTTTTTT. Protein product: CASSSSGRVGTGELFF.

The rearrangement links TRBV29-1 to TRBJ2-5; possible D gene TRBD1, 5 bases. Germline CDR1 reads SQVTM; CDR2 reads ANQGSEA. Trimming removed 1 base at V and 1 base at J, with 7 bases between. The CDR3 contains 13 residues. Here the CDR3 reads CSVEVGVQETQYF. The CDR3, as DNA: TGCAGCGTTGAAGTAGGGGTCCAAGAGACCCAGTACTTC.

The V gene is TRBV10-3, the J gene TRBJ1-1; 9 bases agree with TRBD1. Losses at the gene ends were 6 bases for V and 2 bases for J; bases not matched to a gene: 4. Germline CDR1 and CDR2: ENHRY and SYGVKD. This CDR3 has 14 residues. The chain's CDR3 is CAIRGQGSNTEAFF. The CDR3 region has the DNA TGTGCCATCAGGGGACAGGGCTCCAACACTGAAGCTTTCTTT.

The rearrangement uses TRBV5-4 and TRBJ2-5, with TRBD2 identical over 9 bases. The CDR3 is 16 amino acids. J lost 2 bases, V lost 1 base, and 6 bases had no gene match. Germline V gives CDR1 SGHNT, CDR2 YYREEE (reference sequence). CDR3 residues: CASSLQETSGQETQYF. The CDR3 nucleotides read TGTGCCAGCAGCTTGCAGGAGACTAGCGGTCAAGAGACCCAGTACTTC. The complete variable domain, with remaining parts taken from reference TRBV5-4 and TRBJ2-5, reads ETGVTQSPTHLIKTRGQQVTLRCSSQSGHNTVSWYQQALGQGPQFIFQYYREEENGRGNFPPRFSGLQFPNYSSELNVNALELDDSALYLCASSLQETSGQETQYFGPGTRLLVL.

The chain recombines TRBV27 with TRBJ2-2; 9 bases are shared with TRBD2. The V segment lost 5 bases and the J segment 3 bases; nucleotides outside the gene matches: 10. The CDR3 has 17 amino acids. The V gene's germline CDR1 is MNHEY and CDR2 SMNVEV (reference sequence). Here the CDR3 DNA reads TGTGCCAGCAGTCCCTCGGGACTAGCCGTGTACACCGGGGAGCTGTTTTTT. Encoded protein: CASSPSGLAVYTGELFF.

This rearrangement joins TRBV20-1 to TRBJ2-5; 7 bases map to TRBD1. In germline, CDR1 is DFQATT, CDR2 SNEGSKA (reference sequence). The CDR3 covers 11 residues. V was clipped by 6 bases and J by 2 bases; unmatched bases: 0. CDR3 residues: CSADRQETQYF. The CDR3 DNA reads TGCAGTGCGGACAGGCAAGAGACCCAGTACTTC.

The chain is built from TRBV29-1 and TRBJ2-3; 9 bases align to TRBD1. After removal of 8 bases from V and 4 bases from J, the junction contained 10 bases not matched to a gene. Germline V CDR1 and CDR2: SQVTM, ANQGSEA. The CDR3 runs 14 residues. CDR3 bases: TGCAGCATGGGCTGGGACAGGGTGTCAGATACGCAGTATTTT. This encodes CSMGWDRVSDTQYF.

As to this clone: Its ends do not fully match the called genes, so a read error is possible. This chain connects TRBV18 to TRBJ2-5; 8 nucleotides agree with TRBD2. This CDR3 region has 17 residues. The germline V gene has CDR1 KGHSH and CDR2 LQKENI. The CDR3 DNA reads TGTGCCAGCTCACCACAGCCCCTTAGCGGGGCACAAGGGACCCAGTACTTC. It yields the protein CASSPQPLSGAQGTQYF.

V usage is TRBV5-5 and J usage is TRBJ2-1; 9 bases map to TRBD1. The CDR3 totals 14 residues. The ends lost 2 bases at V and 9 bases at J; junction bases unmatched: 6. The V gene's germline CDR1 is SGHKS and CDR2 YYEKEE (reference sequence). The DNA of the CDR3 is TGTGCCAGCAGCTTCCGGGACAGGGTAATTGAGCAGTTCTTC. It codes for CASSFRDRVIEQFF.

This clone occurred a few times. The chain combines TRBV6-6 with TRBJ2-7, with a possible D match to TRBD1 (6 bases). Trimming stripped 2 bases from V and 0 bases from J, with 11 bases between. The CDR3 is 15 amino acids. Germline CDR1 and CDR2: MNHNY and SVGAGI (reference sequence). The CDR3 bases are TGTGCCAGCAGTTACGGTGGGACAATCTCCTACGAGCAGTACTTC. It is translated as CASSYGGTISYEQYF.

The gene calls are TRBV18 and TRBJ2-5, with a tentative D call TRBD1 (5 bases). V gave up 5 bases and J gave up 2 bases, with 9 bases separating them. This CDR3 has 13 amino acids. The germline V gene encodes CDR1 KGHSH and CDR2 LQKENI. CDR3 protein: CASSIRVQETQYF. The CDR3 coding sequence is TGTGCCAGCTCAATCAGGGTACAAGAGACCCAGTACTTC.

This clone was recorded a few times. The chain joins TRBV7-9 to TRBJ2-6, with 7 positions matching TRBD2. Germline V gene lookup returns CDR1 SEHNR and CDR2 FQNEAQ (reference sequence). The CDR3 is made up of 13 amino acids. Trimming took 8 bases from V and 2 from J; bases not matched to a gene: 0. The CDR3 coding sequence is TGTGCCAGCGCGGGGGCTGGGGCCAACGTCCTGACTTTC. Protein sequence: CASAGAGANVLTF.

The rearrangement joins TRBV28 to TRBJ1-6, with TRBD1 matching 8 bases. Germline V gives CDR1 MDHEN, CDR2 SYDVKM. The CDR3 runs 15 residues. Germline trimming cut 5 bases from V and 9 bases from J; bases unmatched to any gene: 9. The DNA for the CDR3 is TGTGCCAGCAGTGAACCGACAGGGGTCAGTTCACCCCTCCACTTT. Translating it yields CASSEPTGVSSPLHF.

The rearrangement links TRBV18 to TRBJ1-5; tentative D call: TRBD1 (6 bases). This CDR3 region has 16 residues. Germline V gene sequence: CDR1 KGHSH, CDR2 LQKENI. V gave up 3 bases and J gave up 4 bases, with 16 bases separating them. The CDR3 reads CASSPTGIWGNQPQHF. Here the CDR3 DNA reads TGTGCCAGCTCACCCACAGGGATTTGGGGGAATCAGCCCCAGCATTTT.

This clone was seen a handful of times. This chain links TRBV29-1 with TRBJ2-1; 12 nucleotides agree with TRBD2. The CDR3 totals 17 residues. The ends lost 4 bases at V and 3 bases at J; junction bases unmatched: 10. From germline, CDR1 is SQVTM and CDR2 ANQGSEA. The CDR3 DNA reads as TGCAGCGTTGGGGGACTAGCGGGCCGATGGGGCTACAATGAGCAGTTCTTC. Translation: CSVGGLAGRWGYNEQFF.

The gene calls are TRBV5-1 and TRBJ1-2; TRBD1 matches at 10 bases. With 2 bases clipped from V and 6 bases from J, the junction kept 10 bases outside the gene matches. CDR1 SGHRS and CDR2 YFSETQ come from the germline V gene. This CDR3 is built from 16 residues. In nucleotides, the CDR3 is TGCGCCAGCAGCTTACCGGACAGGGGGTACTCCCATGGCTACACCTTC. Protein: CASSLPDRGYSHGYTF. Variable domain in full (rest from reference TRBV5-1 and TRBJ1-2): KAGVTQTPRYLIKTRGQQVTLSCSPISGHRSVSWYQQTPGQGLQFLFEYFSETQRNKGNFPGRFSGRQFSNSRSEMNVSTLELGDSALYLCASSLPDRGYSHGYTFGSGTRLTVV.

The chain is built from TRBV5-6 and TRBJ2-5; unclear D gene. V gave up 0 bases and J gave up 7 bases, with 4 bases separating them. The CDR3 spans 11 residues. In germline, CDR1 is SGHDT, CDR2 YYEEEE. This CDR3 reads CASSLAGTQYF. CDR3 bases: TGTGCCAGCAGCTTGGCCGGGACCCAGTACTTC.

This chain connects TRBV10-3 to TRBJ2-3; D is unclear. Between the trimmed V and J ends, which lost 5 bases and 3 bases, there was a span of 6 bases. The CDR3 runs to 12 residues. CDR1 ENHRY and CDR2 SYGVKD come from the germline V gene. The CDR3 loop reads CAISPGTDTQYF. CDR3 bases: TGTGCCATCAGTCCCGGTACAGATACGCAGTATTTT.

A few counts support this clone. The chain couples TRBV10-3 to TRBJ2-3; possibly TRBD1 for D (5 bases). Trimming left V 6 bases short and J 2 bases short, with 9 bases between. The CDR3 totals 13 residues. Germline CDR1 and CDR2: ENHRY and SYGVKD. The CDR3 protein is CAIRRGATDTQYF. The CDR3 DNA reads as TGTGCCATCAGAAGGGGTGCCACAGATACGCAGTATTTT.

The chain uses TRBV7-9 and TRBJ1-2; no firm D call. CDR1 SEHNR and CDR2 FQNEAQ come from the germline V gene (reference sequence). Trimming removed 3 bases from V and 5 bases from J, with 13 bases in between. The CDR3 sequence is 14 residues long. CDR3 loop: CASSLPEAGYGYTF. CDR3 coding DNA: TGTGCCAGCAGCTTGCCCGAAGCTGGTTATGGCTACACCTTC. Looking up the rest from reference TRBV7-9 and TRBJ1-2 gives the full variable domain: DTGVSQNPRHKITKRGQNVTFRCDPISEHNRLYWYRQTLGQGPEFLTYFQNEAQLEKSRLLSDRFSAERPKGSFSTLEIQRTEQGDSAMYLCASSLPEAGYGYTFGSGTRLTVV.

The chain links TRBV18 to TRBJ2-2; 10 bases are shared with TRBD2. The CDR3 sequence is 19 residues long. Germline trimming cut 3 bases from V and 0 bases from J; bases unmatched to any gene: 10. Germline V gene data show CDR1 as KGHSH and CDR2 as LQKENI. CDR3: CASSPQSLAGATNTGELFF. The CDR3 bases are TGTGCCAGCTCACCGCAAAGTCTAGCGGGAGCGACGAACACCGGGGAGCTGTTTTTT. Full variable domain (missing parts from reference TRBV18 and TRBJ2-2): NAGVMQNPRHLVRRRGQEARLRCSPMKGHSHVYWYRQLPEEGLKFMVYLQKENIIDESGMPKERFSAEFPKEGPSILRIQQVVRGDSAAYFCASSPQSLAGATNTGELFFGEGSRLTVL.

The chain has TRBV14 and TRBJ2-2, with 8 nucleotides matching TRBD1. The germline CDR1 and CDR2 sequences are SGHDN and FVKESK. The ends lost 4 bases at V and 6 bases at J; junction bases unmatched: 7. There are 15 residues in the CDR3. CDR3 nucleotides: TGTGCCAGCAGCCCGCGGACAGGGCGGGCCGGGGAGCTGTTTTTT. Translated, it gives CASSPRTGRAGELFF.

In its sample, this clone was seen once. The chain uses TRBV5-4 and TRBJ2-3, with TRBD2 identical over 11 bases. V shed 2 bases, J shed 3 bases, and the junction held 5 bases outside the gene matches. CDR1 is SGHNT and CDR2 is YYREEE in the germline V gene (reference sequence). The CDR3 has 16 residues. CDR3 nucleotide sequence: TGTGCCAGCAGCTTCACTAGCGGGAGTGGGACAGATACGCAGTATTTT. Translated: CASSFTSGSGTDTQYF.

The chain employs TRBV6-5 and TRBJ2-5, with 7 bases identical to TRBD2. The J call could be wrong; TRBJ2-7 is a better fit for the DNA end. Germline-derived CDR1 and CDR2 are MNHEY and SVGAGI. This CDR3 has 14 amino acids. In DNA, the CDR3 is TGTGCCAGCAGACCCGGGGGGTTCTCCTACGAGCAGTACTTC. Translation: CASRPGGFSYEQYF.